The next 29 T cell receptor beta chains were all read from a single sample in a study of blood T cell repertoires in COVID-19. The data were produced by immunoSEQ multiplex PCR, yet TCRdb's version contains in-frame clones alone and is incomplete. The sample includes 95,000 to 110,000 clones, 88% seen only once; the top ten take approximately 3.7%. The sequencing sample was made of peripheral blood. These TCRs come from a human donor in a cohort sampled during active COVID-19.

The chain employs TRBV7-9 and TRBJ1-2; D unclear. The CDR3 spans 13 residues. Germline CDR1 is SEHNR and CDR2 is FQNEAQ (reference sequence). V lost 5 bases and J lost 4, with 11 bases in between. CDR3 in DNA: TGTGCCAGCAGCGCCCCTGAGGGCTATGGCTACACCTTC. Translated, it gives CASSAPEGYGYTF.

The chain carries TRBV5-1 and TRBJ2-5, with D uncertain. V was shortened by 0 bases and J by 3 bases, with 3 bases between the two germline ends. The CDR3 contains 12 residues. Germline CDR1 and CDR2: SGHRS and YFSETQ. The CDR3 nucleotides are TGCGCCAGCAGCTTGGCGGAAGAGACCCAGTACTTC. Its protein is CASSLAEETQYF.

V usage is TRBV27 and J usage is TRBJ1-2, with D perhaps TRBD1 (6 bases). The CDR3 covers 14 residues. V lost 6 bases to trimming and J lost 7 bases, with 18 bases between them. CDR1 is MNHEY and CDR2 is SMNVEV in the germline V gene (reference sequence). The chain's CDR3 is CASSTNRAVGGYTF. The DNA for the CDR3 is TGTGCCAGCAGCACCAACAGGGCCGTAGGTGGCTACACCTTC.

DNA of the CDR3: TGCGCCAGCAGCTATGACAGGCCTCTGGTCTATGGCTACACCTTC. It translates to CASSYDRPLVYGYTF. V gene TRBV5-1 combines with J gene TRBJ1-2, with D maybe TRBD1 (6 bases). This CDR3 region has 15 residues. The V end was cut by 3 bases, the J end by 4 bases, with 16 bases between. Germline V gene sequence: CDR1 SGHRS, CDR2 YFSETQ.

DNA for the CDR3: TGTGCCTGGGACCGGGGATACAATGAGCAGTTCTTC. Translating gives CAWDRGYNEQFF. The V and J genes are TRBV30 and TRBJ2-1; possible D gene TRBD2, 5 bases. This CDR3 has 12 amino acids. CDR1 is GTSNPN, CDR2 SVGIG, per germline (reference sequence). V was cut by 5 bases and J by 4 bases, with 9 bases left in between. The full variable domain, rest sourced from reference TRBV30 and TRBJ2-1, is SQTIHQWPATLVQPVGSPLSLECTVEGTSNPNLYWYRQAAGRGLQLLFYSVGIGQISSEVPQNLSASRPQDRQFILSSKKLLLSDSGFYLCAWDRGYNEQFFGPGTRLTVL.

This clone was counted only a few times. This chain connects TRBV7-9 to TRBJ1-3, with TRBD1 identical over 11 bases. V was pared by 4 bases and J by 0 bases, with 5 bases of the junction left unmatched. The CDR3 is 17 amino acids. CDR1 and CDR2 (germline): SEHNR, FQNEAQ (reference sequence). The CDR3, as DNA: TGTGCCAGCAGCTCCGGACAGGGGGCCATCTCTGGAAACACCATATATTTT. Protein product: CASSSGQGAISGNTIYF.

This chain connects TRBV27 to TRBJ1-1; 10 bases are shared with TRBD1. V shed 0 bases, J shed 4 bases, and the junction held 8 bases outside the gene matches. Germline lookup yields CDR1 MNHEY and CDR2 SMNVEV (reference sequence). The CDR3 has 17 amino acids. The CDR3 here is CASSLSGQGRGGTEAFF. As DNA, the CDR3 is TGTGCCAGCAGTTTATCGGGACAGGGGAGGGGCGGCACTGAAGCTTTCTTT.

The chain employs TRBV4-1 and TRBJ1-1; 7 bases line up with TRBD1. The CDR3 totals 16 residues. The junction had 10 bases not matched to a gene; V was cut back by 5 bases and J by 1 base. CDR1 MGHRA and CDR2 YSYEKL come from the germline V gene. CDR3 nucleotides: TGCGCCAGCAGCTTACATCAGGGGGTCGGGAACACTGAAGCTTTCTTT. Protein: CASSLHQGVGNTEAFF.

The chain couples TRBV3-1 (or the pseudogene TRBV3-2) to TRBJ2-3; no clear D. Trimming pared 5 bases from V and 0 bases from J, leaving 12 bases between. The germline CDR1 and CDR2 sequences are LGHDT and YNNKEL (reference sequence). The length of the CDR3 is 15 residues. The CDR3 DNA is TGTGCCAGCAGCTTCGCAGGTTCTAGCACAGATACGCAGTATTTT. It specifies CASSFAGSSTDTQYF.

V is TRBV6-6 and J is TRBJ2-3, with a possible D match to TRBD2 (5 bases). The CDR3 has 15 amino acids. Germline assignment: CDR1 MNHNY and CDR2 SVGAGI (reference sequence). The ends were cut back, 6 bases at V and 3 bases at J, with 16 bases in the middle. The CDR3 coding sequence is TGTGCCAGCAGCCCGGGGAGACCGGGTACAGATACGCAGTATTTT. Its translation is CASSPGRPGTDTQYF.

The rearrangement uses TRBV11-1 and TRBJ2-2; weak D call: TRBD2 (6 bases). The V and J ends lost 3 bases and 2 bases respectively, with 10 bases between them. The CDR3 extends over 15 amino acids. CDR1 is SGHAT, CDR2 FQDESV, per germline (reference sequence). The CDR3 here is CASSLLGGNTGELFF. The CDR3 bases are TGTGCCAGCAGCTTGTTGGGGGGAAACACCGGGGAGCTGTTTTTT.

This sequence joins TRBV9 and TRBJ2-3, with 7 bases identical to TRBD1. Looked up from germline, CDR1 is SGDLS and CDR2 is YYNGEE. The length of the CDR3 is 15 residues. J lost 4 bases, V lost 4 bases, and 9 bases had no gene match. The CDR3 DNA reads as TGTGCCAGCAGCCCATATGGACAGGTCTCAGATACGCAGTATTTT. This encodes CASSPYGQVSDTQYF.

The V gene is TRBV7-3, the J gene TRBJ2-3; unclear D gene. The V gene's germline CDR1 is SGHTA and CDR2 FQGTGA. Trimming took 0 bases from V and 6 from J, leaving 10 bases between them. The CDR3 sequence is 14 residues long. CDR3 in amino acids: CASSLTSRSDTQYF. The DNA of the CDR3 is TGTGCCAGCAGCTTAACTTCTAGGTCGGATACGCAGTATTTT.

The chain couples TRBV15 to TRBJ2-7; 9 positions match TRBD2. This CDR3 is built from 15 residues. V lost 3 bases, J lost 2 bases, and 5 bases stayed unmatched. Germline CDR1 LNHNV, CDR2 YYDKDF (reference sequence). The CDR3 is CATSRESGRTYEQYF. In DNA, the CDR3 is TGTGCCACCAGCAGGGAAAGCGGGAGGACCTACGAGCAGTACTTC.

V and J are TRBV30 and TRBJ2-2; 9 bases align to TRBD2. Germline V gives CDR1 GTSNPN, CDR2 SVGIG (reference sequence). CDR3 length equals 16 residues. The V segment lost 0 bases and the J segment 5 bases; nucleotides outside the gene matches: 7. In nucleotides, the CDR3 is TGTGCCTGGAGTGTACTGGCGGGAGGGAAAACCGGGGAGCTGTTTTTT. This translates into CAWSVLAGGKTGELFF.

The chain is built from TRBV9 and TRBJ1-1, with a possible D match to TRBD1 (5 bases). Trimming left V 0 bases short and J 0 bases short, with 6 bases between. CDR1 is SGDLS, CDR2 YYNGEE, per germline. The CDR3 totals 14 residues. CDR3 sequence: CASSVGGVNTEAFF. The CDR3 DNA reads as TGTGCCAGCAGCGTAGGGGGGGTGAACACTGAAGCTTTCTTT.

The CDR3, as DNA: TGTGCCAGCAGCACAGGGGCTTACGAGCAGTACTTC. Its translation is CASSTGAYEQYF. V and J are TRBV7-8 and TRBJ2-7, with 7 bases lining up with TRBD1. CDR1 is SGHVS, CDR2 FQNEAQ, per germline. V was pared by 5 bases and J by 4 bases, with 2 bases of the junction left unmatched. The CDR3 is made up of 12 amino acids. Variable domain in full (rest from reference TRBV7-8 and TRBJ2-7): GAGVSQSPRYKVAKRGQDVALRCDPISGHVSLFWYQQALGQGPEFLTYFQNEAQLDKSGLPSDRFFAERPEGSVSTLKIQRTQQEDSAVYLCASSTGAYEQYFGPGTRLTVT.

The chain links TRBV18 to TRBJ2-3; 7 bases are shared with TRBD1. The V segment lost 6 bases and the J segment 0 bases; nucleotides outside the gene matches: 3. CDR3 length equals 14 residues. CDR1 is KGHSH, CDR2 LQKENI, per germline. The CDR3 nucleotides read TGTGCCAGCTCCCGGGGACAGAGCACAGATACGCAGTATTTT. This translates into CASSRGQSTDTQYF.

The chain joins TRBV10-1 to TRBJ2-1; TRBD2 might be the D (5 bases). The germline gives CDR1 WNHNN, CDR2 SYGVQD (reference sequence). Between the trimmed V and J ends, which lost 3 bases and 0 bases, there was a span of 12 bases. The CDR3 runs to 16 residues. CDR3 protein: CASSEGRRSSYNEQFF. For the CDR3, the DNA is TGCGCCAGCAGTGAAGGCCGGAGGAGCTCCTACAATGAGCAGTTCTTC.

The chain joins TRBV5-4 to TRBJ1-1; 11 bases align to TRBD1. J gave up 11 bases and V 4 bases, and 7 bases lay outside the gene matches. This CDR3 comprises 13 residues. CDR1 and CDR2 (germline): SGHNT, YYREEE (reference sequence). Written as DNA, the CDR3 is TGTGCCAGCAGCCCTGGACAGGGGGCGATGGCTTTCTTT. As protein: CASSPGQGAMAFF.

V usage is TRBV5-1 and J usage is TRBJ1-2; D is possibly TRBD1 (5 bases). V was pared by 4 bases and J by 0 bases, with 10 bases between. This CDR3 spans 14 amino acids. Germline assignment: CDR1 SGHRS and CDR2 YFSETQ. Here the CDR3 DNA reads TGCGCCAGCAGCCAACGGGGGGCTAACTATGGCTACACCTTC. Amino acids: CASSQRGANYGYTF.

V and J are TRBV9 and TRBJ2-5, with TRBD1 matching over 9 bases. Germline V gene sequence: CDR1 SGDLS, CDR2 YYNGEE. The V segment lost 0 bases and the J segment 7 bases; nucleotides outside the gene matches: 7. CDR3 size: 15 residues. The CDR3 sequence: CASSVDGTGPMTQYF. CDR3 DNA: TGTGCCAGCAGCGTAGATGGGACAGGGCCCATGACCCAGTACTTC.

The chain combines TRBV4-2 with TRBJ2-5; 8 bases fit TRBD1. Per germline, CDR1 LGHNA and CDR2 YNFKEQ. This CDR3 spans 16 amino acids. After removal of 4 bases from V and 5 bases from J, the junction contained 12 bases not matched to a gene. The CDR3 region has the DNA TGTGCCAGCAGCCCCCCAGGCAGGGGGCGCGGGGAGACCCAGTACTTC. Protein product: CASSPPGRGRGETQYF.

The genes are TRBV23-1 and TRBJ2-4, with TRBD2 identical over 10 bases. TRBV23-1 is an ORF, and what it does is uncertain. J lost 6 bases, V lost 4 bases, and 15 bases had no gene match. There are 18 residues in the CDR3. The CDR3 region has the DNA TGCGCCAGCAGTCTAGCGGGAGGCCGACCTCCCTTACTAAACATTCAGTACTTC. This sequence encodes CASSLAGGRPPLLNIQYF.

The chain has TRBV19 and TRBJ1-5; D is possibly TRBD1 (5 bases). With 5 bases removed from V and 11 bases from J, the gap between germline ends came to 31 bases. Germline V lookup: CDR1 LNHDA, CDR2 SQIVND (reference sequence). CDR3 size: 18 residues. CDR3 nucleotide sequence: TGTGCCAGTAGTCAGGCCCCCTCTAGACAGCCCTGGAATCACGCCCAGCATTTT. Its translation: CASSQAPSRQPWNHAQHF.

This chain connects TRBV10-3 to TRBJ2-5; D may be TRBD2 (6 bases). CDR3 length equals 13 residues. Germline loops: CDR1 ENHRY, CDR2 SYGVKD. Trimming shortened V by 5 bases and J by 2 bases, and 9 bases separated the two germline ends. Here the CDR3 reads CAISPSEQETQYF. The CDR3 DNA reads as TGTGCCATCAGTCCTAGCGAACAAGAGACCCAGTACTTC.

V and J are TRBV29-1 and TRBJ1-5; the match to TRBD1 covers 7 bases. CDR1 and CDR2 (germline): SQVTM, ANQGSEA. The CDR3 is 13 amino acids. CDR3 DNA sequence: TGCAGTTTCCAGGGGGGCGGCAATCAGCCCCAGCATTTT. This sequence encodes CSFQGGGNQPQHF. Supplemented by reference TRBV29-1 and TRBJ1-5, the full variable domain reads SAVISQKPSRDICQRGTSLTIQCQVDSQVTMMFWYRQQPGQSLTLIATANQGSEATYESGFVIDKFPISRPNLTFSTLTVSNMSPEDSSIYLCSFQGGGNQPQHFGDGTRLSIL.

This clone was found once. The chain is built from TRBV10-3 and TRBJ1-1; TRBD1 matches 10 bases. Germline-derived CDR1 and CDR2 are ENHRY and SYGVKD. Unmatched junction bases numbered 4, after V lost 2 bases and J lost 10 bases. The length of the CDR3 is 13 residues. DNA for the CDR3: TGTGCCATCAGTGAGAGACAGGGGGCTATAGCTTTCTTT. As protein: CAISERQGAIAFF.

This chain joins TRBV12-5 and TRBJ2-1; D perhaps matches TRBD2 (5 bases). Germline V lookup: CDR1 LGHNT, CDR2 FRNRAP. This CDR3 has 18 amino acids. V dropped 0 bases and J dropped 3 bases, with 18 bases sitting between them. The DNA of the CDR3 is TGTGCTAGTGGTTTGGTATTGGGTAGCGAAGACCACTACAATGAGCAGTTCTTC. This encodes CASGLVLGSEDHYNEQFF.